This is a list of T cell receptor beta chains from one sample in a study of shared clonotypes between healthy human individuals. Here immunoSEQ multiplex PCR was the method, and the copy in TCRdb shows in-frame clones only, minus some. The sample records around 300,000 clones, roughly 91% being singletons. Sample: memory CD8+ T cells sorted from blood. All receptors come from a man between 18 and 29 years old in good health. CDR3s include the opening cysteine and the closing phenylalanine or tryptophan. Fields, in order: D gene, clone size, V gene, J gene, CDR3 DNA, CDR3 protein. The D gene is left open where the match is weak. Only some rows state a clone size, as once, few, many or a class for expanded clones.

d_gene: TRBD1; abundance: NA; v_gene: TRBV13; j_gene: TRBJ2-2; CDR3nt: TGTGCCAGCAGCTTGGGACAGGGGACCGGGGTGACCGGGGAGCTGTTTTTT; CDR3aa: CASSLGQGTGVTGELFF
d_gene: TRBD1; abundance: NA; v_gene: TRBV25-1; j_gene: TRBJ2-7; CDR3nt: TGTGCCAGCAGTGGAAGGACAGGGTGCTACGAGCAGTACTTC; CDR3aa: CASSGRTGCYEQYF
d_gene: TRBD2; abundance: NA; v_gene: TRBV27; j_gene: TRBJ2-3; CDR3nt: TGTGCCAGCAGTTTGAGTAGCGGGAGGTCGACAGATACGCAGTATTTT; CDR3aa: CASSLSSGRSTDTQYF
d_gene: NA; abundance: NA; v_gene: TRBV5-1; j_gene: TRBJ1-1; CDR3nt: TGCGCCAGCAGCTCCTCCGGAGGGACACCCGTGGCTTTCTTT; CDR3aa: CASSSSGGTPVAFF
d_gene: NA; abundance: NA; v_gene: TRBV28; j_gene: TRBJ2-3; CDR3nt: TGTGCCAGCAGTTTTGCTAGCACAGATACGCAGTATTTT; CDR3aa: CASSFASTDTQYF
d_gene: NA; abundance: NA; v_gene: TRBV21-1; j_gene: TRBJ2-7; CDR3nt: TGTGCCAGCAGCAATGGCCCGTTC; CDR3aa: CASSNGPF
d_gene: NA; abundance: NA; v_gene: TRBV5-5; j_gene: TRBJ2-5; CDR3nt: TGTGCCAGCAGCCTACTCCGGACAGCGCCACAAGAGACCCAGTACTTC; CDR3aa: CASSLLRTAPQETQYF
d_gene: NA; abundance: NA; v_gene: TRBV11-2; j_gene: TRBJ2-7; CDR3nt: TGTGCCAGCAGCTTAGATCCGTCGTGGGAGCAGTACTTC; CDR3aa: CASSLDPSWEQYF
d_gene: NA; abundance: NA; v_gene: TRBV4-1; j_gene: TRBJ1-3; CDR3nt: TGCGCCAGCAGCCACCCAGGGAGGGGAAACACCATATATTTT; CDR3aa: CASSHPGRGNTIYF
d_gene: TRBD1; abundance: NA; v_gene: TRBV5-1; j_gene: TRBJ2-7; CDR3nt: TGCGCCAGCAGCTTGTCAACAGGGGACGCGCAGTACTTC; CDR3aa: CASSLSTGDAQYF
d_gene: NA; abundance: NA; v_gene: TRBV2; j_gene: TRBJ1-2; CDR3nt: TGTGCCAGCACCGATAGCGAGTATGGCTACACCTTC; CDR3aa: CASTDSEYGYTF
d_gene: NA; abundance: NA; v_gene: TRBV13; j_gene: TRBJ2-1; CDR3nt: TGTGCCAGCAGCTTGGGACCCGGGACACCATACAATGAGCAGTTCTTC; CDR3aa: CASSLGPGTPYNEQFF
d_gene: NA; abundance: once; v_gene: TRBV30; j_gene: TRBJ2-3; CDR3nt: TGTGCCTGGAGCGCAGTAGATACGCAGTATTTT; CDR3aa: CAWSAVDTQYF
d_gene: TRBD1; abundance: NA; v_gene: TRBV2; j_gene: TRBJ2-1; CDR3nt: TGTGCCAGCATGAGGGACAGGGGGGATTACAATGAGCAGTTCTTC; CDR3aa: CASMRDRGDYNEQFF
d_gene: TRBD2; abundance: once; v_gene: TRBV7-9; j_gene: TRBJ2-1; CDR3nt: TGTGCCAGCAGCTCCGGGACGCGGGAGTACAATGAGCAGTTCTTC; CDR3aa: CASSSGTREYNEQFF
d_gene: TRBD1; abundance: NA; v_gene: TRBV27; j_gene: TRBJ1-5; CDR3nt: TGTGCCAGCAGTTCTGGGACAGGGCGACAGCCCCAGCATTTT; CDR3aa: CASSSGTGRQPQHF
d_gene: NA; abundance: NA; v_gene: TRBV5-6; j_gene: TRBJ1-5; CDR3nt: TGTGCCAGCAGCTTCTCTTGGACAGGCAATCAGCCCCAGCATTTT; CDR3aa: CASSFSWTGNQPQHF
d_gene: TRBD1; abundance: NA; v_gene: TRBV5-1; j_gene: TRBJ2-7; CDR3nt: TGCGCCAGCAGCGACTCGGGACAGGGCTCCTACGAGCAGTACTTC; CDR3aa: CASSDSGQGSYEQYF